Sequencing of this T cell receptor beta chain was carried out in a study of T cell repertoires in cytomegalovirus infection. Study-wide points: Dominating the ex vivo response were HLA-C-restricted CMV-specific TCR beta clonotypes. Pooled public TCR beta family frequency picked out CMV carriers with the relevant HLA.

The length of the CDR3 is 18 residues. The V and J ends lost 3 bases and 2 bases, in that order; junction bases with no gene match: 13. From germline, CDR1 is SNHLY and CDR2 FYNNEI. To note about this clonotype: The antigen remains undetermined.

TCRdb re-derived calls from the reads in MiXCR, one entry per CDR3 protein. The repertoire holds 300,000 or so distinct CDR3 sequences, approximately 8.9% seen once, with around 2.4% in the top ten. This chain links TRBV2 with TRBJ2-1, with 7 bases lining up with TRBD1. The material sequenced was PBMCs. The source is a human donor in good health (CMV status not recorded). Some clones in this sample may be carry-over from other donors' samples. The CDR3 sequence is CASSEGTDSLSTYNEQFF. CDR3 nucleotide sequence: TGTGCCAGCAGTGAGGGGACAGACTCTCTTTCTACCTACAATGAGCAGTTCTTC.